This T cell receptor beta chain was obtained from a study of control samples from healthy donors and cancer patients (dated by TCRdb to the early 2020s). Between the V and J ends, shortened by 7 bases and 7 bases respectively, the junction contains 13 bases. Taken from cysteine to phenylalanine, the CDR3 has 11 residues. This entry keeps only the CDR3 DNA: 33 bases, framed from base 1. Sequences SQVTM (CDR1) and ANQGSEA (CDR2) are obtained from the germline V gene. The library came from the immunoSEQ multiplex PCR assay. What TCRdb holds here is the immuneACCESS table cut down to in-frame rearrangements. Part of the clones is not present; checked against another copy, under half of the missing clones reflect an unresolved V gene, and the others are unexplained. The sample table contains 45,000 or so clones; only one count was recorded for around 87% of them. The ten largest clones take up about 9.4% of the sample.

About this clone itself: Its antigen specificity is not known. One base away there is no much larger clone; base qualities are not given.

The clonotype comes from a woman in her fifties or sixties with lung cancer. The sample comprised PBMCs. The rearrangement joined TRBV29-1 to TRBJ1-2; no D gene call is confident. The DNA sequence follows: TGCAGCGATTATCTAGCGGGTGGCTACACCTTC. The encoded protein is CSDYLAGGYTF.